This TCR beta chain stems from a study of blood T cell repertoires in COVID-19. Germline V gives CDR1 LNHDA, CDR2 SQIVND (reference sequence). The ends lost 10 bases at V and 5 bases at J; junction bases unmatched: 10. The CDR3 loop spans 15 amino acids. This clone appeared a few times. TCRdb's table, derived via immunoSEQ multiplex PCR, lists solely in-frame clones and lacks some. The table records around 170,000 clones, around 84% of them present only once. The sequence came from a woman aged 45-65 years who had recovered from COVID-19. The rearrangement uses TRBV19 and TRBJ2-2, with TRBD2 identical over 10 bases. Sequencing used PBMCs or T cells enriched from blood (not recorded which). CDR3 sequence: CATSSSGRRTGELFF. As DNA, the CDR3 is TGTGCCACTTCCTCTAGCGGGAGAAGAACCGGGGAGCTGTTTTTT.